A selection of T cell receptor beta chains follows, all from one sample in a study of OX40 agonist ivuxolimab in advanced cancers. Repertoires were generated with immunoSEQ multiplex PCR, while TCRdb's copy carries only in-frame clones and drops some. The data show approximately 60,000 clones, 65% to 80% seen once. The input for sequencing was CD4+ or CD8+ T cells sorted from blood, taken in a trial of the OX40 agonist ivuxolimab. The receptor source for this set is an adult with an advanced solid tumor such as melanoma, head and neck, liver or kidney cancer. The CDR3 runs from the conserved cysteine through the conserved F or W. Fields, in order: D gene, clone size, J gene, V gene, CDR3 protein, CDR3 DNA. The D gene is left open where the match is weak. The listing skips clone size in some rows; elsewhere it reads once, few, many or a size class.

d_call: .
clone_size: .
j_call: TRBJ1-4
v_call: TRBV6-5
cdr3_aa: CASSRDGLGKLFF
cdr3_nt: TGTGCCAGCAGCCGCGACGGGTTGGGAAAACTGTTTTTT

d_call: .
clone_size: .
j_call: TRBJ2-7
v_call: TRBV6-5
cdr3_aa: CASSYSFTAPYEQYF
cdr3_nt: TGTGCCAGCAGTTACTCGTTCACGGCCCCCTACGAGCAGTACTTC

d_call: TRBD1
clone_size: .
j_call: TRBJ2-7
v_call: TRBV5-4
cdr3_aa: CASSSGTDTYEQYF
cdr3_nt: TGTGCCAGCAGCTCCGGGACAGATACCTACGAGCAGTACTTC

d_call: .
clone_size: .
j_call: TRBJ1-2
v_call: TRBV30
cdr3_aa: CAWSPPRQRGYGYTF
cdr3_nt: TGTGCCTGGAGTCCGCCCCGACAAAGGGGCTATGGCTACACCTTC

d_call: .
clone_size: .
j_call: TRBJ2-1
v_call: TRBV5-1
cdr3_aa: CASSIALGKNEQFF
cdr3_nt: TGCGCCAGCAGTATTGCCCTCGGGAAGAATGAGCAGTTCTTC

d_call: .
clone_size: .
j_call: TRBJ1-5
v_call: TRBV19
cdr3_aa: CASRRGAAQPQHF
cdr3_nt: TGTGCCAGTAGGCGGGGGGCCGCGCAGCCCCAGCATTTT

d_call: TRBD2
clone_size: once
j_call: TRBJ2-1
v_call: TRBV5-1
cdr3_aa: CASRTAGGPYNEQFF
cdr3_nt: TGCGCCAGCCGCACGGCGGGAGGGCCGTACAATGAGCAGTTCTTC

d_call: .
clone_size: .
j_call: TRBJ2-3
v_call: TRBV2
cdr3_aa: CASSEQETDTQYF
cdr3_nt: TGTGCCAGCAGTGAACAGGAGACAGATACGCAGTATTTT

d_call: TRBD1
clone_size: once
j_call: TRBJ2-2
v_call: TRBV7-2
cdr3_aa: CASSSRTGGTGELFF
cdr3_nt: TGTGCCAGCAGCTCGCGGACAGGGGGTACCGGGGAGCTGTTTTTT

d_call: .
clone_size: .
j_call: TRBJ1-2
v_call: TRBV9
cdr3_aa: CASSVEGSGFGGYTF
cdr3_nt: TGTGCCAGCAGCGTAGAAGGCAGCGGGTTTGGTGGCTACACCTTC

d_call: TRBD2
clone_size: .
j_call: TRBJ2-2
v_call: TRBV28
cdr3_aa: CASSLSRELNTGELFF
cdr3_nt: TGTGCCAGCAGTTTATCGCGGGAGTTGAACACCGGGGAGCTGTTTTTT

d_call: .
clone_size: .
j_call: TRBJ2-6
v_call: TRBV7-8
cdr3_aa: CATSFFFGGSGANVLTF
cdr3_nt: TGTGCCACCAGCTTTTTTTTCGGGGGCTCTGGGGCCAACGTCCTGACTTTC

d_call: .
clone_size: .
j_call: TRBJ2-3
v_call: TRBV7-9
cdr3_aa: CASSLVVQGGADTQYF
cdr3_nt: TGTGCCAGCAGCTTAGTAGTCCAGGGAGGAGCAGATACGCAGTATTTT

d_call: .
clone_size: .
j_call: TRBJ2-5
v_call: TRBV2
cdr3_aa: CASSGGLGETQYF
cdr3_nt: TGTGCCAGCAGTGGGGGGCTGGGGGAGACCCAGTACTTC

d_call: TRBD1
clone_size: once
j_call: TRBJ1-5
v_call: TRBV2
cdr3_aa: CASSAQGPNQPQHF
cdr3_nt: TGTGCCAGCAGTGCACAGGGGCCCAATCAGCCCCAGCATTTT

d_call: TRBD2
clone_size: .
j_call: TRBJ2-5
v_call: TRBV7-2
cdr3_aa: CASSPSGGGGETQYF
cdr3_nt: TGTGCCAGCAGCCCGTCTGGCGGGGGGGGCGAGACCCAGTACTTC

d_call: .
clone_size: .
j_call: TRBJ2-1
v_call: TRBV18
cdr3_aa: CASSPSQIGSSYNEQFF
cdr3_nt: TGTGCCAGCTCACCAAGCCAAATAGGGAGCTCCTACAATGAGCAGTTCTTC

d_call: .
clone_size: .
j_call: TRBJ2-6
v_call: TRBV4-1
cdr3_aa: CASSSSSGANVLTF
cdr3_nt: TGCGCCAGCAGTAGTAGCTCTGGGGCCAACGTCCTGACTTTC

d_call: .
clone_size: .
j_call: TRBJ1-5
v_call: TRBV10-3
cdr3_aa: CAISERVGTSNQPQHF
cdr3_nt: TGTGCCATCAGTGAGCGAGTGGGGACAAGCAATCAGCCCCAGCATTTT

d_call: .
clone_size: .
j_call: TRBJ2-3
v_call: TRBV7-7
cdr3_aa: CASSLGSGNTDTQYF
cdr3_nt: TGTGCCAGCAGCTTAGGGTCGGGGAACACAGATACGCAGTATTTT